The rows below give T cell receptor beta chains drawn from one sample of a study of blood T cell repertoires in COVID-19. The protocol was immunoSEQ multiplex PCR, while the TCRdb copy is restricted to in-frame clones and leaves out a portion. Of tens of thousands of clones in the sample, around 84% were seen once. The sequenced sample was peripheral blood. These receptors all stem from an elderly woman with acute or convalescent COVID-19. CDR3s include the opening cysteine and the closing phenylalanine or tryptophan. The D gene is left open where the match is weak. Clone size is stated in some rows and not others, as once, few, many or a class when expanded.

abundance: NA
v_gene: TRBV7-9
d_gene: NA
j_gene: TRBJ2-7
CDR3nt: TGTGCCAGCAGCTTAATACGGGACACCGCCTACGAGCAGTACTTC
CDR3aa: CASSLIRDTAYEQYF

abundance: NA
v_gene: TRBV7-9
d_gene: TRBD1
j_gene: TRBJ2-7
CDR3nt: TGTGCCAGCAGCCTCCAAACGGACAGGGGAGCCTACGAGCAGTACTTC
CDR3aa: CASSLQTDRGAYEQYF

abundance: NA
v_gene: TRBV4-2
d_gene: NA
j_gene: TRBJ1-2
CDR3nt: TGTGCCAGCAGCCAAGCGAATCTAGCTAACTATGGCTACACCTTC
CDR3aa: CASSQANLANYGYTF

abundance: NA
v_gene: TRBV5-1
d_gene: NA
j_gene: TRBJ2-7
CDR3nt: TGCGCCAGCCTCCCGGTCCCCCCTAGCGAGCAGTACTTC
CDR3aa: CASLPVPPSEQYF

abundance: NA
v_gene: TRBV19
d_gene: NA
j_gene: TRBJ2-3
CDR3nt: TGTGCCAGTAGTATAGATAGGAGAGGGGGGCAGTATTTT
CDR3aa: CASSIDRRGGQYF

abundance: NA
v_gene: TRBV3-1/TRBV3-2
d_gene: TRBD1
j_gene: TRBJ1-6
CDR3nt: TGTGCCAGCAGCCAAGTCCGTACAGGGGGTTCACCCCTCCACTTT
CDR3aa: CASSQVRTGGSPLHF

abundance: once
v_gene: TRBV6-1
d_gene: TRBD2
j_gene: TRBJ2-5
CDR3nt: TGTGCCAGCAGTGAAAATTGGCGGGGGGTCCAATACTTC
CDR3aa: CASSENWRGVQYF

abundance: once
v_gene: TRBV2
d_gene: TRBD2
j_gene: TRBJ2-1
CDR3nt: TGTGCCAGCAGTGTCTTAGCGGGGGGGCATCTTGAGCAGTTCTTC
CDR3aa: CASSVLAGGHLEQFF

abundance: NA
v_gene: TRBV3-1/TRBV3-2
d_gene: NA
j_gene: TRBJ2-5
CDR3nt: TGTGCCAGCAGCCAAAGCACCATAGAGACCCAGTACTTC
CDR3aa: CASSQSTIETQYF

abundance: NA
v_gene: TRBV2
d_gene: NA
j_gene: TRBJ2-7
CDR3nt: TGTGCCAGCAGTGACGGGGGAACCTACGAGCAGTACTTC
CDR3aa: CASSDGGTYEQYF

abundance: NA
v_gene: TRBV6-5
d_gene: TRBD1
j_gene: TRBJ2-5
CDR3nt: TGTGCCAGCAGTCGGGACAGACAAGAGACCCAGTACTTC
CDR3aa: CASSRDRQETQYF

abundance: NA
v_gene: TRBV12-5
d_gene: TRBD2
j_gene: TRBJ2-2
CDR3nt: TGTGCTAGTGGTGGGCGGGGGTCGAACACCGGGGAGCTGTTTTTT
CDR3aa: CASGGRGSNTGELFF

abundance: NA
v_gene: TRBV10-1
d_gene: NA
j_gene: TRBJ2-7
CDR3nt: TGCGCCAGCAGTGAAGCAGGGGTAAAATCCTACGAGCAGTACTTC
CDR3aa: CASSEAGVKSYEQYF

abundance: few
v_gene: TRBV4-1
d_gene: TRBD1
j_gene: TRBJ1-4
CDR3nt: TGCGCCAGCAGCCGAGGAGGACAGGGCCGGGAAAAACTGTTTTTT
CDR3aa: CASSRGGQGREKLFF

abundance: NA
v_gene: TRBV6-6
d_gene: TRBD1
j_gene: TRBJ1-5
CDR3nt: TGTGCCAGCCTTTCAGGGGGCGGACAGCCCCAGCATTTT
CDR3aa: CASLSGGGQPQHF

abundance: NA
v_gene: TRBV12-3/TRBV12-4
d_gene: NA
j_gene: TRBJ2-1
CDR3nt: TGTGCCAGCAGCACAAACAATGAGCAGTTCTTC
CDR3aa: CASSTNNEQFF

abundance: NA
v_gene: TRBV10-2
d_gene: NA
j_gene: TRBJ2-7
CDR3nt: TGCGCCAGCAGAGGGGGTGCAGGGCTATTCGACGAGCAGTACTTC
CDR3aa: CASRGGAGLFDEQYF

abundance: few
v_gene: TRBV7-2
d_gene: NA
j_gene: TRBJ2-6
CDR3nt: TGTGCCAGCAGCTTATGGGGCAGGGCTAGAACTGGGGCCAACGTCCTGACTTTC
CDR3aa: CASSLWGRARTGANVLTF

abundance: NA
v_gene: TRBV9
d_gene: NA
j_gene: TRBJ2-7
CDR3nt: TGTGCCAGCAGCGGCCGGGACACACCCTACGAGCAGTACTTC
CDR3aa: CASSGRDTPYEQYF

abundance: NA
v_gene: TRBV2
d_gene: TRBD1
j_gene: TRBJ1-5
CDR3nt: TGTGCCAGCAGGGGGGACAGTAATCAGCCCCAGCATTTT
CDR3aa: CASRGDSNQPQHF

abundance: NA
v_gene: TRBV5-1
d_gene: TRBD1
j_gene: TRBJ1-2
CDR3nt: TGCGCCATCCGGACCCCGGGACAGGGTACCTATGGCTACACCTTC
CDR3aa: CAIRTPGQGTYGYTF

abundance: NA
v_gene: TRBV5-1
d_gene: TRBD1
j_gene: TRBJ1-5
CDR3nt: TGCGCCAGCAGACCCGAAACAGGGGACAATCAGCCCCAGCATTTT
CDR3aa: CASRPETGDNQPQHF

abundance: NA
v_gene: TRBV27
d_gene: NA
j_gene: TRBJ2-3
CDR3nt: TGTGCCAGCAGCCATGGGCCCGCGGGTGGAGATACGCAGTATTTT
CDR3aa: CASSHGPAGGDTQYF

abundance: NA
v_gene: TRBV4-2
d_gene: NA
j_gene: TRBJ2-1
CDR3nt: TGTGCCAGCAGCCAAGGGGGGCTTAGGGGCATCAATGAGCAGTTCTTC
CDR3aa: CASSQGGLRGINEQFF

abundance: NA
v_gene: TRBV27
d_gene: TRBD1
j_gene: TRBJ2-5
CDR3nt: TGTGCCAGCAGTTTAGTTCCGGCTTACAGGGGTCTCTACTTC
CDR3aa: CASSLVPAYRGLYF

abundance: once
v_gene: TRBV6-5
d_gene: NA
j_gene: TRBJ1-2
CDR3nt: TGTGCCAGCAGTTACTCTGGGGGCAGAGGCTACACCTTC
CDR3aa: CASSYSGGRGYTF

abundance: NA
v_gene: TRBV7-9
d_gene: NA
j_gene: TRBJ2-7
CDR3nt: TGTGCCAGCAGCTTAGTTTCAACTGAGCAGTACTTC
CDR3aa: CASSLVSTEQYF

abundance: NA
v_gene: TRBV6-5
d_gene: TRBD1
j_gene: TRBJ1-5
CDR3nt: TGTGCCAGCATAGAACAGGGGGTGAATCAGCCCCAGCATTTT
CDR3aa: CASIEQGVNQPQHF